Listed here is a single T cell receptor (beta chain). V was clipped by 1 base and J by 5 bases; unmatched bases: 7. Germline CDR1 reads MDHEN; CDR2 reads SYDVKM. The CDR3 totals 15 residues. Per the authors' pipeline: The authors estimated nucleated cell counts from reference gene primer amplification. TCRdb's table, derived via immunoSEQ multiplex PCR, lists solely in-frame clones and lacks some. V, J and clone size derive from that table, while D and trimming were established from the DNA sequence. The sample yields roughly 67,000 clones, roughly 80% seen once. These data are taken from a study of blood T cell repertoires in COVID-19. Overall study context: The United States, Italy and Spain supplied acute and convalescent COVID-19 samples. PBMCs, B-cell-depleted T cells, or T cells were the source of the cDNA or gDNA that made up the material.

The chain employs TRBV28 and TRBJ2-5; 7 positions agree with TRBD2. The TCR was taken from a human donor in a cohort sampled during active COVID-19. The sequenced material came from peripheral blood. CDR3 sequence: CASSLFGGGLETQYF. The CDR3 nucleotides are TGTGCCAGCAGTTTATTTGGGGGGGGGTTGGAGACCCAGTACTTC.